The following is a T cell receptor (beta chain) sequence with its context. Treatment meaning: roughly 20 received Ad26.COV2.S at low or high dose, single or two shots; about five received placebo; per-sample allocation not given. Specimen acquisition occurred on day 63 following the initial vaccine or placebo injection. Germline values: CDR1 MNHEY, CDR2 SVGAGI. The CDR3 loop spans 14 amino acids. V lost 11 bases and J lost 9, with 20 bases in between. The sample belongs to a study of Ad26.COV2.S vaccination and SARS-CoV-2 variants. Only in-frame clones appear in the TCRdb table, and some are missing; sequencing was by immunoSEQ multiplex PCR. Of fewer than 400,000 clones in the sample, 70% to 90% were seen once.

The sequence was collected from a person between 18 and 65 years old who received the Ad26.COV2.S COVID-19 vaccine or a placebo. This chain joins TRBV6-5 and TRBJ1-6, with D perhaps matching TRBD1 (5 bases). Sequencing used peripheral blood, obtained in a trial of Ad26.COV2.S vaccine versus placebo. The CDR3 here is CAVDDGFGASPLHF. Written as DNA, the CDR3 is TGTGCCGTGGACGATGGATTCGGGGCTTCACCCCTCCACTTT.